This T cell receptor beta chain originates from a study of shared clonotypes between healthy human individuals. General study findings and limits: Clonotypes shared by all four sorted-subset donors had higher generation probabilities than non-shared clonotypes.

Trimming cost V 6 bases and J 5 bases; bases outside gene matches: 9. CDR1 and CDR2 from the germline V gene are LNHDA and SQIVND (reference sequence). The CDR3 loop spans 14 amino acids. Methods used by the authors: In the immunoSEQ data, sequences were junction-only and lacked quality scores, so filtering differed. Some clones are missing from TCRdb's copy, which holds only in-frame ones; the method was immunoSEQ multiplex PCR. The DNA was the basis for D and trimming; V, J and clone size are from that table. The sample has some 660,000 clones, around 73% seen once. Comment on this clone: Its specificity is unknown.

Sequencing input: memory CD4+ T cells sorted from blood. Subset given: CD45RA-negative fraction. The sequence was obtained from a woman aged 30 to 39 in good health. The chain recombines TRBV19 with TRBJ1-1; 7 bases align to TRBD1. The CDR3 sequence: CASRQKGGWTEAFF. As DNA, the CDR3 is TGTGCCAGTAGGCAAAAAGGGGGCTGGACTGAAGCTTTCTTT.